Listed here are 26 T cell receptor beta chains from one sample, sequenced in a study of radiation and T cells in renal cell carcinoma. Documented time point: baseline pretreatment blood. The treatment: 15 Gy SBRT to primary tumor, nephrectomy 4 weeks later. TCRdb keeps only in-frame clones here, not all; method: immunoSEQ multiplex PCR. The data show 70,000 to 95,000 clones, 65% to 85% seen once. The sample consisted of blood, taken from a patient whose treatment included radiotherapy and nephrectomy. These receptor sequences come from a man aged 55-75 years with renal cell carcinoma.

On this clone: A much larger clone lies a single base off, so this may be a read error. The rearrangement joins TRBV7-6 to TRBJ2-7, with 8 bases aligning to TRBD2. V lost 3 bases to trimming and J lost 3 bases; unmatched junction nucleotides: 1. Germline loops: CDR1 SGHVS, CDR2 FNYEAQ. The CDR3 contains 13 residues. This CDR3 reads CASSFTSGYEQYF. The CDR3 region has the DNA TGTGCCAGCAGCTTTACTAGCGGCTACGAGCAGTACTTC.

In this sample, this clone turned up once. The V and J genes are TRBV5-1 and TRBJ2-3, with D possibly being TRBD2 (6 bases). The CDR3 extends over 14 amino acids. Deletions cut 3 bases from V and 4 bases from J, with 12 bases between. CDR1 is SGHRS and CDR2 is YFSETQ in the germline V gene. CDR3 amino acids: CASSSTTSSDTQYF. As DNA, the CDR3 is TGCGCCAGCAGCTCCACGACTAGTTCAGATACGCAGTATTTT.

Comments on this clone: A much larger clonotype is one base distant, so this may be a read error. This chain connects TRBV5-1 to TRBJ2-7, with 10 bases lining up with TRBD2. CDR1 and CDR2 from the germline V gene are SGHRS and YFSETQ. This CDR3 comprises 14 residues. CDR3 protein: CASSRTSGNYERYF. CDR3 DNA sequence: TGCGCCAGCAGCCGCACTAGCGGGAACTACGAGCGGTACTTC.

The gene calls are TRBV9 and TRBJ2-1; 9 bases line up with TRBD2. The J segment lost 2 bases and the V segment lost 3 bases, leaving 3 bases of the junction unmatched. The CDR3 extends over 15 amino acids. Germline loops: CDR1 SGDLS, CDR2 YYNGEE. The CDR3 DNA follows: TGTGCCAGCAGCGCAGTAGCGGGGGCCTACAATGAGCAGTTCTTC. Translated, it gives CASSAVAGAYNEQFF.

The J gene is TRBJ1-1, the V gene TRBV6-1; D is possibly TRBD1 (6 bases). CDR3 size: 14 residues. The germline V gene has CDR1 MNHNS and CDR2 SASEGT. The ends were cut back, 2 bases at V and 3 bases at J, with 10 bases in the middle. The CDR3: CASSELRGDTEAFF. The CDR3 DNA reads as TGTGCCAGCAGTGAATTGAGGGGGGACACTGAAGCTTTCTTT.

The genes are TRBV10-1 and TRBJ2-3; TRBD2 aligns across 8 bases. V dropped 2 bases and J dropped 3; count of bases not matched to a gene: 1. CDR3 size: 14 residues. The germline V gene has CDR1 WNHNN and CDR2 SYGVQD (reference sequence). The CDR3 DNA reads as TGCGCCAGCAGTGAGAGCGGGAGAACAGATACGCAGTATTTT. Translation: CASSESGRTDTQYF.

This chain uses TRBV29-1 with TRBJ2-5; 8 bases agree with TRBD1. The CDR3 sequence is 19 residues long. The germline CDR1 and CDR2 sequences are SQVTM and ANQGSEA. V lost 6 bases, J lost 7 bases, and 28 bases stayed unmatched. The CDR3 nucleotides read TGCAGCGTCGGAGGGGGCCAGCAGGGGGCGAGAGTGATTATGGCGACCCAGTACTTC. Its translation: CSVGGGQQGARVIMATQYF.

The rearrangement uses TRBV5-5 and TRBJ2-3; 8 positions match TRBD1. The CDR3 is 19 amino acids. V shed 3 bases, J shed 1 base, and the junction held 16 bases outside the gene matches. The germline gives CDR1 SGHKS, CDR2 YYEKEE (reference sequence). DNA for the CDR3: TGTGCCAGCAGCTCTGGCAGGGGGCAGAATATCGGTGGCACAGATACGCAGTATTTT. Encoded protein: CASSSGRGQNIGGTDTQYF.

The rearrangement uses TRBV29-1 and TRBJ2-1; 8 bases are a match to TRBD2. Germline CDR1 and CDR2: SQVTM and ANQGSEA. V lost 7 bases, J lost 6 bases, and 14 bases stayed unmatched. The CDR3 totals 15 residues. CDR3: CSAELSGGLPNEQFF. CDR3 in DNA: TGCAGCGCTGAGCTAAGCGGGGGTTTACCCAATGAGCAGTTCTTC.

This clone was seen once. This rearrangement joins TRBV5-1 to TRBJ2-2; D unclear. This CDR3 contains 13 residues. V dropped 6 bases and J dropped 1 base, with 7 bases sitting between them. Looked up from germline, CDR1 is SGHRS and CDR2 is YFSETQ. CDR3 bases: TGCGCCAGCACCGACTGGAACACCGGGGAGCTGTTTTTT. Its translation is CASTDWNTGELFF.

The J gene is TRBJ2-7, the V gene TRBV7-2, with 13 bases matching TRBD2. Trimming at V came to 1 base and at J to 3 bases, leaving 0 bases not matched to a gene. The V gene's germline CDR1 is SGHTA and CDR2 FQGNSA. The CDR3 extends over 15 amino acids. CDR3 bases: TGTGCCAGCAGCTTAGGGACTAGCGGGAGCTACGAGCAGTACTTC. This gives the protein CASSLGTSGSYEQYF.

The chain recombines TRBV7-2 with TRBJ1-5; a possible D gene is TRBD1 (6 bases). The CDR3 is 17 amino acids. Germline CDR1 is SGHTA and CDR2 is FQGNSA. Trimming removed 1 base from V and 4 bases from J, with 17 bases in between. CDR3 amino acids: CASSLELGAGENQPQHF. In DNA form, the CDR3 reads TGTGCCAGCAGCTTAGAATTAGGGGCAGGGGAAAATCAGCCCCAGCATTTT.

The chain uses TRBV27 and TRBJ1-1, with a weak D call TRBD1 (6 bases). Germline V gives CDR1 MNHEY, CDR2 SMNVEV (reference sequence). The CDR3 consists of 13 residues. Trimming removed 2 bases at V and 5 bases at J, with 9 bases between. CDR3 loop: CASSLTGRTEAFF. CDR3 nucleotides: TGTGCCAGCAGTTTAACAGGGCGAACTGAAGCTTTCTTT.

The rearrangement joins TRBV30 to TRBJ1-2, with 8 positions matching TRBD1. This CDR3 is 14 amino acids long. Per the germline V gene, CDR1 is GTSNPN and CDR2 is SVGIG (reference sequence). Trimming cost V 5 bases and J 4 bases; bases outside gene matches: 9. This CDR3 is CAWVPRGLGYGYTF. In DNA form, the CDR3 reads TGTGCCTGGGTCCCCAGGGGGCTGGGCTATGGCTACACCTTC. The full variable domain, its missing parts supplied by reference TRBV30 and TRBJ1-2, is SQTIHQWPATLVQPVGSPLSLECTVEGTSNPNLYWYRQAAGRGLQLLFYSVGIGQISSEVPQNLSASRPQDRQFILSSKKLLLSDSGFYLCAWVPRGLGYGYTFGSGTRLTVV.

The chain combines TRBV5-1 with TRBJ1-2, with 7 bases that match TRBD1. In germline, CDR1 is SGHRS, CDR2 YFSETQ. There are 14 residues in the CDR3. Trimming took 0 bases from V and 7 from J; bases not matched to a gene: 6. DNA of the CDR3: TGCGCCAGCAGCTTGGGACAGGGCGGAGGTGGCTACACCTTC. Translated, it gives CASSLGQGGGGYTF. Filled out from reference TRBV5-1 and TRBJ1-2, the complete variable domain reads KAGVTQTPRYLIKTRGQQVTLSCSPISGHRSVSWYQQTPGQGLQFLFEYFSETQRNKGNFPGRFSGRQFSNSRSEMNVSTLELGDSALYLCASSLGQGGGGYTFGSGTRLTVV.

Written as DNA, the CDR3 is TGTGCCAGCAATGATTTAGCGGGAGTGACGAGAGGGTTCTTC. This translates into CASNDLAGVTRGFF. V usage is TRBV6-1 and J usage is TRBJ2-1; 9 positions match TRBD2. Germline V lookup: CDR1 MNHNS, CDR2 SASEGT. The V gene end was trimmed by 7 bases and the J gene end by 15 bases; junction bases not matched to a gene: 16. This CDR3 spans 14 amino acids.

This chain connects TRBV9 to TRBJ1-3, with D possibly being TRBD1 (5 bases). The V end lost 1 base, the J end lost 2 bases, and 13 bases lay between the germline ends. The length of the CDR3 is 16 residues. Germline V gives CDR1 SGDLS, CDR2 YYNGEE. The CDR3 bases are TGTGCCAGCAGCGTAACACCTACAGGCCCTGGAAACACCATATATTTT. Translating gives CASSVTPTGPGNTIYF. The entire variable domain, with the rest obtained from reference TRBV9 and TRBJ1-3, is as follows: DSGVTQTPKHLITATGQRVTLRCSPRSGDLSVYWYQQSLDQGLQFLIQYYNGEERAKGNILERFSAQQFPDLHSELNLSSLELGDSALYFCASSVTPTGPGNTIYFGEGSWLTVV.

This clone has only a few counts. V usage is TRBV5-6 and J usage is TRBJ2-7; no clear D. The V gene's germline CDR1 is SGHDT and CDR2 YYEEEE. The CDR3 covers 12 residues. Trimming left V 2 bases short and J 5 bases short, with 8 bases between. CDR3 DNA sequence: TGTGCCAGCAGCTTTGGCATCCACGAGCAGTACTTC. Its translation: CASSFGIHEQYF. The full variable domain, with the rest looked up from reference TRBV5-6 and TRBJ2-7, is DAGVTQSPTHLIKTRGQQVTLRCSPKSGHDTVSWYQQALGQGPQFIFQYYEEEERQRGNFPDRFSGHQFPNYSSELNVNALLLGDSALYLCASSFGIHEQYFGPGTRLTVT.

The chain has TRBV4-1 and TRBJ2-2; tentatively, D is TRBD2 (6 bases). From germline, CDR1 is MGHRA and CDR2 YSYEKL. Trimming took off 0 bases at V and 1 base at J, with 9 bases between the two ends. The CDR3 runs to 16 residues. The CDR3 protein is CASSQEPGRNTGELFF. DNA for the CDR3: TGCGCCAGCAGCCAAGAACCCGGGAGGAACACCGGGGAGCTGTTTTTT.

This chain joins TRBV5-4 and TRBJ2-2, with 7 bases that match TRBD1. CDR3 length: 15 amino acids. Germline CDR1 and CDR2: SGHNT and YYREEE (reference sequence). Losses at the gene ends were 2 bases for V and 0 bases for J; bases not matched to a gene: 1. The CDR3 DNA sequence: TGTGCCAGCAGCTTCGGGACAGCGAACACCGGGGAGCTGTTTTTT. It specifies CASSFGTANTGELFF.

The rearrangement joins TRBV29-1 to TRBJ2-7, with TRBD2 as a possible D gene (6 bases). This CDR3 has 12 residues. The germline V gene has CDR1 SQVTM and CDR2 ANQGSEA. V shed 5 bases and J shed 1 base, with 9 bases lying between them. CDR3 sequence reads: CSVRGKSYEQYF. The DNA of the CDR3 is TGCAGCGTTCGGGGGAAATCCTACGAGCAGTACTTC.

This chain joins TRBV7-7 and TRBJ2-3; 9 bases fit TRBD1. The CDR3 runs 15 residues. Trimming cost V 3 bases and J 4 bases; bases outside gene matches: 5. Per germline, CDR1 SSHAT and CDR2 FNYEAQ (reference sequence). This chain's CDR3 is CASSLGGTGSDTQYF. CDR3 coding DNA: TGTGCCAGCAGCTTGGGGGGGACAGGGTCAGATACGCAGTATTTT.

The chain links TRBV5-1 to TRBJ2-1; no firm D call. Germline V gene sequence: CDR1 SGHRS, CDR2 YFSETQ. Trimming took off 6 bases at V and 11 bases at J, with 15 bases between the two ends. The CDR3 extends over 12 amino acids. The CDR3 DNA reads as TGCGCCAGCAACGAATACGCCTTCCAGCAGTTCTTC. Its translation is CASNEYAFQQFF.

Notes on this clone: The same CDR3 is also encoded by other DNA sequences in this sample. This sequence joins TRBV4-2 and TRBJ2-5, with D possibly matching TRBD2 (5 bases). Deletions cut 0 bases from V and 2 bases from J, with 10 bases between. CDR1 is LGHNA and CDR2 is YNFKEQ in the germline V gene. The CDR3 length is 15 residues. The CDR3: CASSQDGRLQETQYF. The CDR3 region has the DNA TGTGCCAGCAGCCAAGATGGGAGACTACAAGAGACCCAGTACTTC.

This chain connects TRBV10-3 to TRBJ1-5; no firm D call. V was cut by 2 bases and J by 9 bases, with 11 bases left in between. Germline V CDR1 and CDR2: ENHRY, SYGVKD. This CDR3 region has 13 residues. In DNA form, the CDR3 reads TGTGCCATCAGTGAGACTATGTCTCGGCCCCAGCATTTT. It translates to CAISETMSRPQHF.

The chain couples TRBV21-1 to TRBJ2-1; the D call of TRBD1 is as the table states it, not checked on the DNA. TRBV21-1 is a documented pseudogene. CDR3 length: 15 residues. CDR3 in amino acids: CASSKRLWGHNEQFF. For the CDR3, the DNA is TGTGCCAGCAGCAAACGCCTTTGGGGGCACAATGAGCAGTTCTTC.